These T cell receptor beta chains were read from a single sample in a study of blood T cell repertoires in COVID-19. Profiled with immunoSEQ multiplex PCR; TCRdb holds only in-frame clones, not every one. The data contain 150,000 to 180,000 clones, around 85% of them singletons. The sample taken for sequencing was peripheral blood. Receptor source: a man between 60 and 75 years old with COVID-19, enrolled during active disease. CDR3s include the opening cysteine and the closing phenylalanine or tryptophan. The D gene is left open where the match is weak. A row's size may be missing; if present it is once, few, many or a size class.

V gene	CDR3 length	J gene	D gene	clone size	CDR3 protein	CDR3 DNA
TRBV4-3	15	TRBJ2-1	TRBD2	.	CASSQGYSGRNEQFF	TGCGCCAGCAGCCAAGGATATAGCGGGAGAAATGAGCAGTTCTTC
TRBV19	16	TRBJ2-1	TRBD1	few	CASSPLPGTGFYEQFF	TGTGCCAGTAGTCCGTTACCCGGGACAGGTTTCTATGAGCAGTTCTTC
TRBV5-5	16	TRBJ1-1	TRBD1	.	CASSHLPGQENTEAFF	TGTGCCAGCAGCCACCTCCCGGGACAGGAGAACACTGAAGCTTTCTTT
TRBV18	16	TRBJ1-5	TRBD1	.	CASSPPGQAKGQPQHF	TGTGCCAGCTCACCACCGGGACAGGCAAAAGGTCAGCCCCAGCATTTT
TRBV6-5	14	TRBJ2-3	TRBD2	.	CASVAGWSTDTQYF	TGTGCCAGCGTAGCGGGGTGGAGTACAGATACGCAGTATTTT
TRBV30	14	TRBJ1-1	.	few	CAWSRQSMNTEAFF	TGTGCCTGGAGTAGACAGTCAATGAACACTGAAGCTTTCTTT
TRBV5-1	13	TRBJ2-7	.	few	CASSLAGSDEQYF	TGCGCCAGCAGCTTGGCAGGGTCCGACGAGCAGTACTTC
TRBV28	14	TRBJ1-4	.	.	CASRGGLSNEKLFF	TGTGCCAGCAGGGGGGGACTGAGTAATGAAAAACTGTTTTTT
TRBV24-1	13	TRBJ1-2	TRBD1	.	CATSDRGHYGYTF	TGTGCCACAAGTGACAGGGGCCACTATGGCTACACCTTC
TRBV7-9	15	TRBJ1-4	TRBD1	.	CASSLGGEDREKLFF	TGTGCCAGCAGCTTAGGCGGGGAGGACAGGGAAAAACTGTTTTTT
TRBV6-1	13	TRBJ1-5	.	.	CASSESGPQPQHF	TGTGCCAGCAGTGAATCAGGCCCCCAGCCCCAGCATTTT
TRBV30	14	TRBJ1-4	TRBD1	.	CAWSATTGAEKLFF	TGTGCCTGGAGTGCAACGACAGGGGCTGAAAAACTGTTTTTT
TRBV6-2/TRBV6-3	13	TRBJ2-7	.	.	CASSYADSYEQYF	TGTGCCAGCAGTTACGCGGACAGCTACGAGCAGTACTTC
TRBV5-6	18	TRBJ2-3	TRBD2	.	CASSFRVGLAGKADTQYF	TGTGCCAGCAGTTTTCGAGTAGGACTAGCGGGGAAGGCAGATACGCAGTATTTT
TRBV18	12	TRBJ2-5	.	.	CASSPRGETQYF	TGTGCCAGCTCGCCTCGGGGGGAGACCCAGTACTTC
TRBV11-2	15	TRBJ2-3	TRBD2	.	CASSIAGGPGDTQYF	TGTGCCAGCAGCATAGCGGGGGGGCCGGGAGATACGCAGTATTTT
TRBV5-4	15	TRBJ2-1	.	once	CASSLLEQGGNEQFF	TGTGCCAGCAGCTTGTTGGAACAGGGTGGGAATGAGCAGTTCTTC
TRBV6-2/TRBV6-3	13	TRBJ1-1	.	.	CASSFQYNAEAFF	TGTGCCAGCAGCTTTCAATACAACGCTGAAGCTTTCTTT
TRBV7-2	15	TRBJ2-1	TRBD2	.	CASSLLLARNIEQFF	TGTGCCAGCAGCTTACTACTAGCGCGGAATATTGAGCAGTTCTTC
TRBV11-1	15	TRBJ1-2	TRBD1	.	CASSLRQGANYGYTF	TGTGCCAGCAGCCTGAGACAGGGAGCTAACTATGGCTACACCTTC
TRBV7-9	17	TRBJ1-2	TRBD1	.	CASSPADGQGKGRGYTF	TGTGCCAGCAGCCCCGCCGATGGACAGGGGAAGGGACGTGGCTACACCTTC
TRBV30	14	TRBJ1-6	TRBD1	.	CAWIRTGWNSPLHF	TGTGCCTGGATTAGGACAGGGTGGAATTCACCCCTCCACTTT
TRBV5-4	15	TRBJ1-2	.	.	CASRDGGASNYGYTF	TGTGCCAGCAGGGATGGGGGGGCGAGTAACTATGGCTACACCTTC
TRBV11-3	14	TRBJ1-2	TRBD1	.	CASSSSDRVDGYTF	TGTGCCAGCAGCTCTTCGGACAGGGTTGATGGCTACACCTTC